This TCR beta chain was sequenced for a study of cytomegalovirus exposure and HLA in healthy donors. The CDR3 loop spans 14 amino acids. Trimming cost V 0 bases and J 4 bases, with 9 bases left between them. Germline CDR1 SGHRS, CDR2 YFSETQ. General observations from the study: Donors were assumed by presence/absence analyses to have roughly uniform sequencing depth. Later analysis reportedly placed an Asian-associated ancestry cluster below the roughly 680-donor mean in N-insertions. Later analysis identified 15,000 to 20,000 TCR beta sequences associated with HLA alleles, using a false discovery rate threshold of 0.05.

Concerning this clone: Its antigen is not known.

The PCR made use of 60 Vbeta and 13 Jbeta primers. Sequenced by immunoSEQ multiplex PCR; TCRdb stores in-frame clones only, minus some. Here the sample spans 95,000 to 150,000 clones, 76% being singletons. The sample taken for sequencing was PBMCs. The chain is built from TRBV5-1 and TRBJ2-3; D gene uncertain. The clonotype comes from a man in his forties or fifties in good health and CMV-seronegative. CDR3 nucleotides: TGCGCCAGCAGCTTGGCCGTAAACTCAGATACGCAGTATTTT. This gives the protein CASSLAVNSDTQYF.